In its sample, the clone carrying this TCR beta chain was seen many times. Priming of first-strand cDNA relied on TRAV- and TRBV-specific primers (covering alpha and beta chains). With a constant-region primer and a V-primer adapter, TCRs were subjected to 20 PCR cycles of amplification. TCRdb processed the reads anew with MiXCR; each CDR3 protein has one entry. The sample includes about 89,000 distinct CDR3 sequences, 9.4% seen only once; the top ten take approximately 0.98%. The time point: before trial treatment. The data stem from a study of low-dose radiotherapy and immunotherapy resistance in tumors. On the study more broadly: Across 26 weeks, 13 Gy in total went to Cohort 2, delivered as 1 Gy per fraction every two weeks.

The V end lost 10 bases, the J end lost 6 bases, and 10 bases lay between the germline ends. Germline V gene sequence: CDR1 ENHRY, CDR2 SYGVKD. CDR3 length: 10 residues. V is TRBV10-3 and J is TRBJ2-7; TRBD2 might be the D (6 bases). The material sequenced was PBMCs, taken before treatment. The source of this sequence is a male donor with prostate cancer. In nucleotides, the CDR3 is TGTGCCACCCGGGACTCCGAGCAGTACTTC. Encoded protein: CATRDSEQYF.